Described below is a single TCR beta chain sequence and its context. Its antigen remains unidentified. The data were obtained in a study of cytomegalovirus exposure and HLA in healthy donors. The validation cohort, a group of around 130 subjects, included the donors and was separate from the approximately 650-subject first cohort. The CDR3 has 14 residues. Per germline, CDR1 WNHNN and CDR2 SYGVQD (reference sequence). V was cut by 6 bases and J by 2 bases, with 10 bases left in between. Assay: immunoSEQ multiplex PCR; the TCRdb copy retains only in-frame clones and omits some. The sample has tens of thousands of clones, just over 90% seen once. Whole-study results and caveats: Subsequent analysis found a tendency for first-cohort TCR clusters to co-occur within the 110 or so validation repertoires. According to reports, the classifier identified cytomegalovirus status with high specificity and sensitivity. Under in vitro conditions, a few CMV-associated chains were confirmed as specific for CMV antigens.

What was sequenced was PBMCs. The chain recombines TRBV10-1 with TRBJ2-2; D remains ambiguous. This clonotype was obtained from a woman aged 18-30 years in good health and CMV-seronegative. CDR3 amino acids: CASSRSHNTGELFF. The CDR3, as DNA: TGCGCCAGCAGCCGATCACACAACACCGGGGAGCTGTTTTTT.